The TCR beta chain under discussion was sequenced for a study of cytomegalovirus exposure and HLA in healthy donors. Study summary: Approximately 83 million unique TCRs from HLA-typed donors were held in an early data release.

PCR amplification relied on 60 Vbeta primers (plus 13 Jbeta primers). TCRdb's copy holds only in-frame clones and misses some; the assay was immunoSEQ multiplex PCR. The sample gives approximately 130,000 clones, around two thirds of which show up once; approximately 2.9% is in the top ten. Findings and caveats of the study: The authors later found most CMV-associated TCR beta chains appeared HLA-restricted.

Regarding this clone: Its specificity is not known.

The sample was PBMCs. The sequence came from a human donor in good health.

CDR3 in DNA: TGTGCCAGCAGCGTTGGGCCCTCCTACGAGCAGTACTTC. Protein: CASSVGPSYEQYF. The chain employs TRBV9 and TRBJ2-7; D unclear. V was trimmed by 2 bases and J by 0 bases, leaving 6 bases between them. There are 13 residues in the CDR3. Germline values: CDR1 SGDLS, CDR2 YYNGEE.